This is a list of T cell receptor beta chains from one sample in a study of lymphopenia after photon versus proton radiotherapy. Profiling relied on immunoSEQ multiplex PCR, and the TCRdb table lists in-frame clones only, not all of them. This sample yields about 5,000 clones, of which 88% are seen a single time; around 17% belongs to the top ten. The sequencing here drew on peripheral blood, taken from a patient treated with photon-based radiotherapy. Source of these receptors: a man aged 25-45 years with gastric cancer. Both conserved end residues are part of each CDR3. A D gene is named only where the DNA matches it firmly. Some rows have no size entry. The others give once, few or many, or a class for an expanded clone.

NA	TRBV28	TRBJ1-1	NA	CASSYRNTEAFF	TGTGCCAGCAGTTATAGGAACACTGAAGCTTTCTTT
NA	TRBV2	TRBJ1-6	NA	CASSVGHDSPLHF	TGTGCCAGCAGTGTAGGACACGATTCACCCCTCCACTTT
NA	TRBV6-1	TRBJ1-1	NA	CASRKGIEAFF	TGTGCCAGCAGAAAAGGGATTGAAGCTTTCTTT
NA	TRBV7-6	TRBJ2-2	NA	CASSLARPGTGELFF	TGTGCCAGCAGCTTAGCGCGTCCGGGCACCGGGGAGCTGTTTTTT
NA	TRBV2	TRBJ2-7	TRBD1	CASRGTGGFYEQYF	TGTGCCAGCAGAGGGACAGGAGGTTTTTACGAGCAGTACTTC
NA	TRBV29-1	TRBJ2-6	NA	CSVSLSRANVLTF	TGCAGCGTTAGCCTAAGTCGGGCCAACGTCCTGACTTTC
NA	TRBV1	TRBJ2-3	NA	CTSSQDRASDLTDTQYF	TGCACCAGCAGCCAAGATCGGGCTAGCGACCTCACAGATACGCAGTATTTT
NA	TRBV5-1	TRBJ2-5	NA	CASSLGQGQTQYF	TGCGCCAGCAGCTTGGGGCAGGGGCAGACCCAGTACTTC
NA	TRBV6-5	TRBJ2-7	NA	CASSNLRGREEQYF	TGTGCCAGCAGTAACCTGCGGGGGCGCGAGGAGCAGTACTTC
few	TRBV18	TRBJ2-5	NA	CASSPVGEQETQYF	TGTGCCAGCTCACCAGTAGGGGAACAAGAGACCCAGTACTTC
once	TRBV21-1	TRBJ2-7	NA	CASSSPEEQYF	TGTGCCAGCAGCTCCCCAGAGGAGCAGTACTTC
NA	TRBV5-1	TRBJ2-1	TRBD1	CASSFGTGRSYNEQFF	TGCGCCAGCAGCTTTGGGACAGGGAGGTCCTACAATGAGCAGTTCTTC
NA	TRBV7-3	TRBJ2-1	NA	CASSSTVYNEQFF	TGTGCCAGCAGCTCCACAGTTTACAATGAGCAGTTCTTC
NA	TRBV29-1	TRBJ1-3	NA	CSVEITDSGNTIYF	TGCAGCGTTGAAATAACAGACTCTGGAAACACCATATATTTT
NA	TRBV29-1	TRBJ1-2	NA	CSVEKGNYGYTF	TGCAGCGTTGAAAAGGGTAACTATGGCTACACCTTC
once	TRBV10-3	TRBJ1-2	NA	CAISAGQKYYGYTF	TGTGCCATCAGCGCCGGACAGAAATACTATGGCTACACCTTC
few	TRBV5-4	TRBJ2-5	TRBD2	CASSVQAGQETQYF	TGTGCCAGCAGCGTTCAAGCGGGACAAGAGACCCAGTACTTC
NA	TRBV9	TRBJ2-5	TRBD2	CASSVTRRETQETQYF	TGTGCCAGCAGCGTAACTCGGCGGGAGACCCAAGAGACCCAGTACTTC
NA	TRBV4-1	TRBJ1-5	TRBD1	CASSQEGTGNQPQHF	TGCGCCAGCAGCCAAGAAGGGACAGGCAATCAGCCCCAGCATTTT
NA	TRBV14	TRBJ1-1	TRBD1	CASSQEIGQGNTEAFF	TGTGCCAGCAGCCAAGAGATTGGACAGGGGAACACTGAAGCTTTCTTT
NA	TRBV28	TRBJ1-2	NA	CASSLITYGYTF	TGTGCCAGCAGTTTAATTACATACGGCTACACCTTC
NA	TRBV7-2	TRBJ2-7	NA	CASSYTSEQYF	TGTGCCAGCAGCTATACTAGCGAGCAGTACTTC
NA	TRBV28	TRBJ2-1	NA	CASSLADNEQFF	TGTGCCAGCAGTTTAGCGGACAATGAGCAGTTCTTC
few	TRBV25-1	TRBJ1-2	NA	CASSGGVGYGYTF	TGTGCCAGCAGTGGGGGAGTCGGCTATGGCTACACCTTC
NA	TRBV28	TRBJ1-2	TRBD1	CASSPGGTANYGYTF	TGTGCCAGCAGCCCAGGGGGAACAGCTAACTATGGCTACACCTTC
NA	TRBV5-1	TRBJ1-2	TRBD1	CASSLEGGRGYTF	TGCGCCAGCAGCTTGGAAGGGGGCCGCGGCTACACCTTC
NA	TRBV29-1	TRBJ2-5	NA	CSVGRAGAPKETQYF	TGCAGCGTTGGTAGGGCCGGGGCTCCTAAAGAGACCCAGTACTTC
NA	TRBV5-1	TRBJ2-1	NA	CASTPEGGYNEQFF	TGCGCCAGCACCCCAGAAGGGGGTTACAATGAGCAGTTCTTC